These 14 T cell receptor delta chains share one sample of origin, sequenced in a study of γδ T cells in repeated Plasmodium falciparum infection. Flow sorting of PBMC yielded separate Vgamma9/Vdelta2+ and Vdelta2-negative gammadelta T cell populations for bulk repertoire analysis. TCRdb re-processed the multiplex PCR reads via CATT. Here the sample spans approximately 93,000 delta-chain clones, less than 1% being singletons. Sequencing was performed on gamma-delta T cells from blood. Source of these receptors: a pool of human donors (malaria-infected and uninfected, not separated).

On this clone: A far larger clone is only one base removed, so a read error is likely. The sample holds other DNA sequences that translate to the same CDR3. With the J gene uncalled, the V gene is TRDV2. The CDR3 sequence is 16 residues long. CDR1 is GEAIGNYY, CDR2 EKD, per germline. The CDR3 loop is CACDTKKLTRTDKLIF. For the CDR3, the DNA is TGTGCCTGTGACACCAAGAAACTAACTAGAACCGATAAGCTCATCTTT.

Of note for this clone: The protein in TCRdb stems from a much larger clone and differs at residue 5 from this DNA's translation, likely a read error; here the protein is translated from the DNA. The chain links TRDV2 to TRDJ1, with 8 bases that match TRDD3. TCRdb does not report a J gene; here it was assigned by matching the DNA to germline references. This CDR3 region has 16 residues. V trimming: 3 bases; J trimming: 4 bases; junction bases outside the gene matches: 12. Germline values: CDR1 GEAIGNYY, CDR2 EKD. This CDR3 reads CACDHLAGGNHDKLIF. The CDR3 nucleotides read TGTGCCTGTGACCACCTCGCTGGGGGAAACCACGATAAACTCATCTTT.

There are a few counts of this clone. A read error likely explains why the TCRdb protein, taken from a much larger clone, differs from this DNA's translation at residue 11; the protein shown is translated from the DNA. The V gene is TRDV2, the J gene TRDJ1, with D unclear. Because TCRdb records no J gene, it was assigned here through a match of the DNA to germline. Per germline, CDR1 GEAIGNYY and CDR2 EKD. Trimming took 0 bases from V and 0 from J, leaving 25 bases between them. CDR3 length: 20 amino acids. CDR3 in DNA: TGTGCCTGTGACACCGAAGACAGGTTGACTAGGGGTCCACACACCGATAAACTCATCTTT. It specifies CACDTEDRLTRGPHTDKLIF.

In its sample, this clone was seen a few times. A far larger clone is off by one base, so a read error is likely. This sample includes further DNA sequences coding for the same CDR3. DNA of the CDR3: TGTGCCTGTGACCTTAGAGCCGGGGGACCGTACACCGATAAACTCATCTTT. This codes for CACDLRAGGPYTDKLIF. The chain carries TRDV2 and TRDJ1; tentatively, D is TRDD3 (6 bases). The J gene, not given by TCRdb, was assigned here from a germline match of the nucleotide sequence. Germline CDR1 GEAIGNYY, CDR2 EKD. V gave up 3 bases and J gave up 0 bases, with 19 bases separating them. This CDR3 comprises 17 residues.

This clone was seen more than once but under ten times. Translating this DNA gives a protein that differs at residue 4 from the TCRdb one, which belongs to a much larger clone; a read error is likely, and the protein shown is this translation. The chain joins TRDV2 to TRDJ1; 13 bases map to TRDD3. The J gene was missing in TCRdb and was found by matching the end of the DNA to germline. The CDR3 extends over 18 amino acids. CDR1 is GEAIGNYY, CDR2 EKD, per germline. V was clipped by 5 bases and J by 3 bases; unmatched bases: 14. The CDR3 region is CACGSGVLGDTLSDKLIF. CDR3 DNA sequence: TGTGCCTGTGGCTCCGGGGTACTGGGGGATACGCTTTCCGATAAACTCATCTTT.

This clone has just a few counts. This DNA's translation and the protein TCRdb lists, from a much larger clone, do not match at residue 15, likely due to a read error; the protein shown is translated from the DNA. The CDR3 loop is CACVHRGTRSWDTRRMFF. The CDR3 DNA follows: TGTGCCTGTGTACACCGCGGGACACGCTCCTGGGACACCCGACGGATGTTTTTC. The rearrangement links TRDV2 to TRDJ3, with D perhaps TRDD3 (5 bases). No J gene was available from TCRdb, and it was assigned here by a germline match of the DNA. Germline V gene lookup returns CDR1 GEAIGNYY and CDR2 EKD. CDR3 length: 18 residues.

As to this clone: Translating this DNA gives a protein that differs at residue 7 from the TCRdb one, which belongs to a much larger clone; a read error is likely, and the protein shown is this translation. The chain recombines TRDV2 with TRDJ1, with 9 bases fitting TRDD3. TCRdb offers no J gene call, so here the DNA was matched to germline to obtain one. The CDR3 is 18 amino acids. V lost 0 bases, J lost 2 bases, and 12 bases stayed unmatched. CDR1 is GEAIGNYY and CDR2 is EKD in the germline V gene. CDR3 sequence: CACDTGHWGKPGTDKLIF. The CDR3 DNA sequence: TGTGCCTGTGACACCGGGCACTGGGGGAAACCCGGGACCGATAAACTCATCTTT.

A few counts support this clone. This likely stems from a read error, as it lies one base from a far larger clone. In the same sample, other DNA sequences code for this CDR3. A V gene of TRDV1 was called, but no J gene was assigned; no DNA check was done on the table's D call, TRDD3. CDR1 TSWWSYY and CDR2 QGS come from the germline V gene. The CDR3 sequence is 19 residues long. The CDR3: CALGGRINRSCRDTDKLIF. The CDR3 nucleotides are TGTGCTCTTGGGGGACGTATAAACCGCTCGTGTAGGGACACCGATAAACTAATCTTT.

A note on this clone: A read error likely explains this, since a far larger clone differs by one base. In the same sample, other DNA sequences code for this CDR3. CDR3 sequence: CALGPPSLPMVLGGSTTDKLIF. In nucleotides, the CDR3 is TGTGCTCTTGGGCCACCAAGCCTTCCTATGGTACTGGGGGGGTCCACAACCGATAAACTCATCTTT. V is TRDV1 and J is TRDJ1; D may match TRDD2 or TRDD3 (8 bases each). V lost 5 bases to trimming and J lost 2 bases, with 36 bases between them. Germline V gives CDR1 TSWWSYY, CDR2 QGS. CDR3 size: 22 residues.

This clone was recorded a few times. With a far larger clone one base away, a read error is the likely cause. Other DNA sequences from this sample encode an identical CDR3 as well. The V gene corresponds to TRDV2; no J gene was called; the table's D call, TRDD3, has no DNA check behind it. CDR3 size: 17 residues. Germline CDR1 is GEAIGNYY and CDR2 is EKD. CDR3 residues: CACDLVLGDSTTDKLIF. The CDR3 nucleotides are TGTGCCTGTGACCTGGTACTGGGGGATAGCACGACCGATAAACTTATCTTT.

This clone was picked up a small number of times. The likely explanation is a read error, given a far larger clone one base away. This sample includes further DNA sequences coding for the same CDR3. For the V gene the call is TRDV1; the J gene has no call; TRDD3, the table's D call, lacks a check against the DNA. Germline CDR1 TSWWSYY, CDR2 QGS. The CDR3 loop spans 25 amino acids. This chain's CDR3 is CALGEQGNPTNKVWGIRWPTDKLIF. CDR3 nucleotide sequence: TGTGCTCTTGGGGAACAGGGCAATCCTACGAACAAAGTCTGGGGGATACGATGGCCCACCGATAAGCTCATCTTT.

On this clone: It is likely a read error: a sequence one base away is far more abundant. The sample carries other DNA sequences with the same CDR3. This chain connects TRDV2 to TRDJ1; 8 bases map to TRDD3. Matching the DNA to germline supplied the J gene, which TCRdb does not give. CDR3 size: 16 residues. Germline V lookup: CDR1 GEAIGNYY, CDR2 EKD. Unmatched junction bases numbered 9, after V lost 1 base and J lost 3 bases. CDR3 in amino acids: CACDTLGARGADKLIF. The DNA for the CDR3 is TGTGCCTGTGACACACTGGGGGCCCGAGGTGCCGATAAACTCATCTTT.

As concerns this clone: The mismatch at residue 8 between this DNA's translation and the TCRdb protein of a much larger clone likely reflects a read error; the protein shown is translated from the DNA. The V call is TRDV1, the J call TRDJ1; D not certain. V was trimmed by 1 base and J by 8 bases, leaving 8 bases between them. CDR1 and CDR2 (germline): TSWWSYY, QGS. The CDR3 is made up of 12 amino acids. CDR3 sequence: CALGERGYKLIF. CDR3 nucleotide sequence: TGTGCTCTTGGGGAACGGGGCTACAAACTCATCTTT.

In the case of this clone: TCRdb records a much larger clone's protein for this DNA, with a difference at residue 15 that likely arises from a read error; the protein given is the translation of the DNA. CDR3: CALGEISWGIQGYTNKLIF. The CDR3 bases are TGTGCTCTTGGGGAAATCTCTTGGGGGATACAAGGGTACACCAATAAACTCATCTTT. The V call is TRDV1, the J call TRDJ1; 10 bases are a match to TRDD3. CDR1 TSWWSYY and CDR2 QGS come from the germline V gene. The CDR3 has 19 amino acids.